The count of the clone carrying this T cell receptor (beta chain) is one. This sample stems from a study of T cell changes during pregnancy in multiple sclerosis. The table came from immunoSEQ multiplex PCR; TCRdb's copy has only in-frame clones and leaves some out. The sample includes 20,000 to 25,000 clones, 85% to 95% of them seen just once. The CDR3 is 15 amino acids. The ends lost 2 bases at V and 4 bases at J; junction bases unmatched: 6. The germline gives CDR1 MGHRA, CDR2 YSYEKL. The source material was CD4+ T cells from peripheral blood mononuclear cells, sampled in the third trimester of pregnancy. V gene TRBV4-1 combines with J gene TRBJ1-2; TRBD1 agrees at 8 bases. The sequence came from a female donor with multiple sclerosis, enrolled in a pregnancy study. The chain's CDR3 is CASSQNTGGVYGYTF. The CDR3 nucleotides are TGCGCCAGCAGCCAAAACACAGGGGGAGTCTATGGCTACACCTTC.